The 19 T cell receptor beta chains presented below share a single source sample, sequenced in a study of CD8 T cells in Susac syndrome. RNA in amounts of about 0.5 to 1 ug was reverse transcribed with random hexamers. One entry per CDR3 protein results from TCRdb running MiXCR on the immunoSEQ multiplex PCR reads. The sample shows 200,000 to 300,000 distinct CDR3 sequences, just under 95% of them seen only once. Source material: CD4+ T cells from PBMCs. The source is a human donor with multiple sclerosis.

CDR3 sequence reads: CATSDSGLAGRYNEQFF. As DNA, the CDR3 is TGTGCCACCAGTGATTCGGGACTAGCGGGACGTTACAATGAGCAGTTCTTC. This rearrangement joins TRBV24-1 to TRBJ2-1; the match to TRBD2 covers 13 bases. Germline V CDR1 and CDR2: KGHDR, SFDVKD. V gave up 2 bases and J gave up 4 bases; unmatched junction bases: 4. The CDR3 has 17 residues.

This clonotype showed up just once. The chain carries TRBV18 and TRBJ2-2; 7 positions match TRBD2. The CDR3 is made up of 15 amino acids. V dropped 8 bases and J dropped 1; count of bases not matched to a gene: 7. Germline CDR1 KGHSH, CDR2 LQKENI. The CDR3 DNA sequence: TGTGCCAGCAAAGCTAGCGGACGGAACACCGGGGAGCTGTTTTTT. Translating it yields CASKASGRNTGELFF.

About this clonotype: Compared with germline, one end of the junction differs, possibly owing to a read error. The rearrangement joins TRBV7-7 to TRBJ2-5, with TRBD1 as a possible D gene (5 bases). This CDR3 region has 14 residues. Germline lookup yields CDR1 SSHAT and CDR2 FNYEAQ (reference sequence). DNA for the CDR3: TGTGCTAGCAGCTTACAATCAGGGCTGGAGACCCAGTACTTC. This encodes CASSLQSGLETQYF.

The genes are TRBV15 and TRBJ1-5, with TRBD1 as a possible D gene (6 bases). Germline-derived CDR1 and CDR2 are LNHNV and YYDKDF (reference sequence). Trimming removed 5 bases from V and 7 bases from J, with 18 bases in between. The CDR3 has 15 residues. The CDR3 DNA reads TGTGCCACCAGCCCACGAGGGGGATTCGGCCAGCCCCAGCATTTT. Protein product: CATSPRGGFGQPQHF.

V is TRBV12-3 or TRBV12-4 and J is TRBJ2-1; D may be TRBD1 (6 bases). The ends were cut back, 6 bases at V and 10 bases at J, with 16 bases in the middle. CDR3 size: 13 residues. In nucleotides, the CDR3 is TGTGCCAGCAGCCGTCTATCCGGGACAGAGCAGTTCTTC. It encodes CASSRLSGTEQFF.

J is TRBJ2-3 and V is TRBV29-1, with D maybe TRBD1 (6 bases). Germline lookup yields CDR1 SQVTM and CDR2 ANQGSEA. The CDR3 consists of 14 residues. Trimming stripped 6 bases from V and 1 base from J, with 14 bases between. CDR3 protein: CSVVQGFGTDTQYF. The CDR3 DNA is TGCAGCGTCGTACAGGGATTTGGCACAGATACGCAGTATTTT.

V is TRBV5-6 and J is TRBJ1-5; maybe TRBD1 (6 bases). Germline V gene lookup returns CDR1 SGHDT and CDR2 YYEEEE. V was trimmed by 4 bases and J by 6 bases, leaving 11 bases between them. CDR3 length: 13 amino acids. CDR3 in DNA: TGTGCCAGCAGCCGGAAGGGGGGTCAGCCCCAGCATTTT. Encoded protein: CASSRKGGQPQHF.

This clonotype was seen just once. The gene calls are TRBV5-4 and TRBJ2-2, with 9 nucleotides matching TRBD2. Unmatched junction bases numbered 3, after V lost 0 bases and J lost 6 bases. Germline CDR1 is SGHNT and CDR2 is YYREEE (reference sequence). This CDR3 region has 15 residues. The CDR3 loop reads CASSLVLAGAGELFF. The CDR3 DNA reads TGTGCCAGCAGCTTGGTACTAGCGGGCGCCGGGGAGCTGTTTTTT.

The genes are TRBV20-1 and TRBJ1-2; D might be TRBD1 (5 bases). V lost 3 bases to trimming and J lost 8 bases, with 13 bases between them. CDR1 DFQATT and CDR2 SNEGSKA come from the germline V gene (reference sequence). The CDR3 consists of 12 residues. CDR3 DNA: TGCAGTGCTAGTACCAGGGTCGGGGGCTACACCTTC. This translates into CSASTRVGGYTF.

The chain couples TRBV4-1 to TRBJ2-3; D unclear. Germline V gene sequence: CDR1 MGHRA, CDR2 YSYEKL. There are 16 residues in the CDR3. The ends were cut back, 1 base at V and 0 bases at J, with 11 bases in the middle. The CDR3 DNA reads as TGCGCCAGCAGCCAAGGCAACGGCCCTAGCACAGATACGCAGTATTTT. This sequence encodes CASSQGNGPSTDTQYF.

The J gene is TRBJ1-3, the V gene TRBV19; D is ambiguous. Germline V gene data show CDR1 as LNHDA and CDR2 as SQIVND (reference sequence). The CDR3 has 16 residues. Trimming left V 4 bases short and J 4 bases short, with 17 bases between. Here the CDR3 reads CASSTRPGQAGNTIYF. CDR3 nucleotide sequence: TGTGCCAGTAGTACTCGACCTGGGCAAGCCGGAAACACCATATATTTT.

The V gene is TRBV30, the J gene TRBJ1-3; D gene ambiguous. The CDR3 has 15 amino acids. V lost 0 bases and J lost 6, with 15 bases in between. Germline V gene sequence: CDR1 GTSNPN, CDR2 SVGIG (reference sequence). CDR3 nucleotides: TGTGCCTGGAGTGTACGACCGACGGAAGAAAACACCATATATTTT. Amino acids: CAWSVRPTEENTIYF.

The chain links TRBV12-3 or TRBV12-4 to TRBJ2-5; D possibly corresponds to TRBD2 (6 bases). The CDR3 totals 15 residues. The V gene lost 4 bases and the J gene lost 1 base, with 13 bases spanning the gap. The CDR3 region has the DNA TGTGCCAGCAGTTCCCCGGGACTGCCCCAAGAGACCCAGTACTTC. Protein sequence: CASSSPGLPQETQYF.

CDR3 nucleotide sequence: TGTGCCAGCAGTTTCCGAGGGAATAATGAAAAACTGTTTTTT. This gives the protein CASSFRGNNEKLFF. This rearrangement joins TRBV27 to TRBJ1-4; D gene uncertain. V was pared by 3 bases and J by 4 bases, with 9 bases between. In germline, CDR1 is MNHEY, CDR2 SMNVEV (reference sequence). This CDR3 region has 14 residues.

This chain connects TRBV29-1 to TRBJ1-2; D is possibly TRBD1 (5 bases). CDR1 SQVTM and CDR2 ANQGSEA come from the germline V gene. The CDR3 sequence is 13 residues long. V lost 2 bases and J lost 3, with 10 bases in between. CDR3 DNA sequence: TGCAGCGTTGAATGGGGGATTGACTATGGCTACACCTTC. Translation: CSVEWGIDYGYTF.

The V gene is TRBV28, the J gene TRBJ1-1; D is unclear. The CDR3 runs to 14 residues. Looked up from germline, CDR1 is MDHEN and CDR2 is SYDVKM. The germline V and J ends were trimmed by 3 bases and 5 bases, with 13 bases remaining between them. The CDR3 here is CASSFEDSGTEAFF. In DNA, the CDR3 is TGTGCCAGCAGTTTTGAGGATTCTGGGACTGAAGCTTTCTTT.

The chain couples TRBV7-9 to TRBJ1-1; D unclear. The V end was cut by 5 bases, the J end by 7 bases, with 11 bases between. Germline lookup yields CDR1 SEHNR and CDR2 FQNEAQ (reference sequence). There are 12 residues in the CDR3. CDR3 amino acids: CASSPVGDEAFF. In nucleotides, the CDR3 is TGTGCCAGCAGCCCGGTAGGCGATGAAGCTTTCTTT.

The chain uses TRBV18 and TRBJ1-1; D gene unclear. Germline V gives CDR1 KGHSH, CDR2 LQKENI. This CDR3 has 11 residues. V was shortened by 6 bases and J by 6 bases, with 8 bases between the two germline ends. The CDR3 is CASSRTAEAFF. The CDR3 DNA reads as TGTGCCAGCTCGAGGACGGCTGAAGCTTTCTTT.

V is TRBV3-1 and J is TRBJ2-1, with no clear D. CDR1 and CDR2 (germline): LGHDT, YNNKEL (reference sequence). V was shortened by 4 bases and J by 3 bases, with 10 bases between the two germline ends. The CDR3 runs to 14 residues. The DNA for the CDR3 is TGTGCCAGCAGCCCTAGGTCTCACTACAATGAGCAGTTCTTC. Translation: CASSPRSHYNEQFF.